This T cell receptor beta chain was documented in a study of radiation and T cells in renal cell carcinoma. Study in general: Nephrectomy followed 15 Gy stereotactic body radiation by 4 weeks. Study conclusions and caveats: From baseline, blood top tumor clonotypes peaked at 2 weeks post-radiation.

A word on this clone: The target antigen is unknown.

The assay was immunoSEQ multiplex PCR, and TCRdb's table has in-frame clones only and misses some. The sample records roughly 150,000 clones, approximately 90% being singletons. Stated time point: blood 2 weeks post-SBRT. Treatment specified: 15 Gy SBRT to primary tumor, nephrectomy 4 weeks later. Germline lookup yields CDR1 LNHNV and CDR2 YYDKDF (reference sequence). This CDR3 contains 15 residues. The sequenced sample was blood, obtained from a patient whose treatment included radiotherapy and nephrectomy. V usage is TRBV15 and J usage is TRBJ2-5; D is perhaps TRBD1 (8 bases). TRBJ2-7 matches the DNA end more closely, so the J call is doubtful. The TCR originated in a woman aged 50 to 65 with renal cell carcinoma. The CDR3: CATSQQGGHSYEQYF. CDR3 nucleotide sequence: TGTGCCACCAGCCAACAGGGGGGGCACTCCTACGAGCAGTACTTC.